This is a list of T cell receptor beta chains from one sample in a study of blood T cell repertoires in COVID-19. The protocol was immunoSEQ multiplex PCR, while the TCRdb copy is restricted to in-frame clones and leaves out a portion. The table has under 450,000 clones, 86% seen once. Sequences were obtained from peripheral blood. Receptors originate from a woman aged 55-69 years with COVID-19, enrolled during active disease. Each CDR3 is given without its conserved first and last residue.

v_call cdr3_aa
TRBV4-3 ASSQDRGVEQY
TRBV7-2 ASSLSGEQLYGYT
TRBV5-1 ASSRKTGTSTDTQY
TRBV27 ASSLAGDTDTQY
TRBV6-5 ASSYRDRAYEQY
TRBV5-1 ASSTLAGSTDTQY
TRBV27 ASSSGTRHYEQY
TRBV7-2 ASSSAGGATYEQY
TRBV7-8 ASSLVFSGASQGVYGYT
TRBV4-3 ASSPVRTHGYT
TRBV2 ASTGARTNEKLF
TRBV27 ASSPLAPAPDEQF
TRBV3-1/TRBV3-2 ASSPSRTGYNEQF
TRBV30 AWSPDGWNYGYT
TRBV7-2 ASSYQSGGNYNEQF
TRBV4-2 ASSQDGGVETQY
TRBV18 ASSLGEANYGYT
TRBV5-4 ASSFGPGQGYGYT
TRBV9 ASSVDARGGRPDTQY
TRBV10-3 AIRVTGSGYGYT
TRBV15 ATSRDLRQDSSEAF
TRBV6-5 ASSYRQGSADTQY
TRBV6-5 ASRGQGRSGNTIY
TRBV7-7 ASSLDYFQPQH
TRBV12-3/TRBV12-4 ATRTSGDNEQF
TRBV5-4 ASSLATGKETQY
TRBV18 ASSPGGRIRTGELF
TRBV11-2 ASSVAPRGVGEKLF
TRBV19 ASSNRPLRGYGYT
TRBV7-3 ASSYGTPGDEQF
TRBV27 ASSSSGGGTDTQY
TRBV6-5 ASSLLDRTNYGYT
TRBV7-7 ASSLDSSRYYEQY
TRBV18 ASSPQEGRVNPGNGYT
TRBV9 ASSIRTSGTPKGNEQF
TRBV27 ASRPRILGQGYEQY
TRBV11-3 ASSEDSGAYGYT
TRBV19 ASSPPGQRYEQY
TRBV6-6 ASSRYRDSYEQY
TRBV6-2/TRBV6-3 ASSYSRGMNTEAF
TRBV3-1/TRBV3-2 ASSLGQGRVNTEAF
TRBV5-1 ASSLLSGGALADTQY
TRBV10-3 AIVNSTNTEAF
TRBV4-2 ASSRQGGHTNYGYT
TRBV9 ASSVGPGDGYT
TRBV19 ASREGASNEKLF
TRBV11-2 ASSLGPPGGGADTQY
TRBV3-1/TRBV3-2 ASSHSDRGGYT